A single sample is the source of the 13 T cell receptor beta chains below, sequenced in a study of blood T cell repertoires in COVID-19. TCRdb's copy holds only in-frame clones and misses some; the assay was immunoSEQ multiplex PCR. The data hold under 400,000 clones, with about 90% observed a single time. The sequencing input was PBMCs or T cells enriched from blood (not recorded which). The source of these receptors is a woman in her twenties or thirties who had been exposed to COVID-19.

The V call is TRBV6-6, the J call TRBJ2-5; D unresolved. Germline CDR1 and CDR2: MNHNY and SVGAGI (reference sequence). This CDR3 is 12 amino acids long. V dropped 5 bases and J dropped 5 bases, with 9 bases sitting between them. This CDR3 is CASSATRETQYF. Written as DNA, the CDR3 is TGTGCCAGCAGTGCGACGAGGGAGACCCAGTACTTC.

This chain connects TRBV29-1 to TRBJ2-5; D might be TRBD1 (6 bases). V was pared by 1 base and J by 1 base, with 13 bases between. Looked up from germline, CDR1 is SQVTM and CDR2 is ANQGSEA. This CDR3 has 15 amino acids. The CDR3 spells CSVEGTTGFQETQYF. The DNA of the CDR3 is TGCAGCGTTGAAGGTACTACAGGGTTCCAAGAGACCCAGTACTTC. The entire variable domain, with the rest obtained from reference TRBV29-1 and TRBJ2-5, is as follows: SAVISQKPSRDICQRGTSLTIQCQVDSQVTMMFWYRQQPGQSLTLIATANQGSEATYESGFVIDKFPISRPNLTFSTLTVSNMSPEDSSIYLCSVEGTTGFQETQYFGPGTRLLVL.

This chain connects TRBV6-5 to TRBJ1-2; no definite D call. The CDR3 spans 15 residues. From germline, CDR1 is MNHEY and CDR2 SVGAGI. Trimming cost V 2 bases and J 4 bases, with 14 bases left between them. CDR3 residues: CASSYQMAGVYGYTF. The CDR3 bases are TGTGCCAGCAGTTACCAGATGGCGGGCGTCTATGGCTACACCTTC.

The sample holds a few counts of this clone. The gene calls are TRBV5-1 and TRBJ2-5, with D possibly matching TRBD2 (5 bases). Germline CDR1 and CDR2: SGHRS and YFSETQ. V was clipped by 4 bases and J by 5 bases, with 6 bases between them. This CDR3 region has 11 residues. The CDR3 spells CASSPGETQYF. CDR3 nucleotide sequence: TGCGCCAGCAGCCCGGGGGAGACCCAGTACTTC.

The chain recombines TRBV5-4 with TRBJ1-2; 7 bases map to TRBD1. The CDR3 runs 16 residues. J lost 5 bases, V lost 1 base, and 11 bases had no gene match. CDR1 is SGHNT, CDR2 YYREEE, per germline (reference sequence). CDR3 protein: CASSLNEGRGDYGYTF. The CDR3, as DNA: TGTGCCAGCAGCTTGAATGAAGGCAGGGGGGATTATGGCTACACCTTC. Using reference TRBV5-4 and TRBJ1-2 for the parts outside the CDR3, the full variable domain is ETGVTQSPTHLIKTRGQQVTLRCSSQSGHNTVSWYQQALGQGPQFIFQYYREEENGRGNFPPRFSGLQFPNYSSELNVNALELDDSALYLCASSLNEGRGDYGYTFGSGTRLTVV.

This chain links TRBV25-1 with TRBJ1-2; 7 bases line up with TRBD1. This CDR3 region has 14 residues. Germline CDR1 reads MGHDK; CDR2 reads SYGVNS. V shed 3 bases, J shed 2 bases, and the junction held 3 bases outside the gene matches. CDR3: CASSEGTANYGYTF. In DNA form, the CDR3 reads TGTGCCAGCAGTGAGGGGACAGCAAACTATGGCTACACCTTC.

The chain links TRBV28 to TRBJ2-7, with D hard to call. The CDR3 totals 14 residues. Germline V gene sequence: CDR1 MDHEN, CDR2 SYDVKM. Trimming stripped 2 bases from V and 2 bases from J, with 10 bases between. CDR3 residues: CASSLLLSAYEQYF. The DNA of the CDR3 is TGTGCCAGCAGTTTACTTCTCAGCGCCTACGAGCAGTACTTC. Based on the CDR3 plus reference TRBV28 and TRBJ2-7, the full variable domain is DVKVTQSSRYLVKRTGEKVFLECVQDMDHENMFWYRQDPGLGLRLIYFSYDVKMKEKGDIPEGYSVSREKKERFSLILESASTNQTSMYLCASSLLLSAYEQYFGPGTRLTVT.

This chain joins TRBV7-8 and TRBJ1-5; perhaps TRBD1 as D (5 bases). The CDR3 length is 15 residues. The germline CDR1 and CDR2 sequences are SGHVS and FQNEAQ. V lost 1 base to trimming and J lost 1 base, with 8 bases between them. CDR3 region: CASSLGRASNQPQHF. CDR3 DNA sequence: TGTGCCAGCAGCTTAGGCAGGGCGAGCAATCAGCCCCAGCATTTT.

The chain joins TRBV19 to TRBJ1-1; D is perhaps TRBD1 (6 bases). The CDR3 is 15 residues long. Trimming cost V 7 bases and J 0 bases, with 15 bases left between them. Looked up from germline, CDR1 is LNHDA and CDR2 is SQIVND (reference sequence). CDR3 in DNA: TGTGCCAGTACCAACCCACAGGGAATGAACACTGAAGCTTTCTTT. It codes for CASTNPQGMNTEAFF.

This chain connects TRBV28 to TRBJ1-3; 10 bases are a match to TRBD1. Germline values: CDR1 MDHEN, CDR2 SYDVKM. Losses at the gene ends were 2 bases for V and 2 bases for J; bases not matched to a gene: 0. The CDR3 has 15 residues. The CDR3: CASSLDRGPGNTIYF. For the CDR3, the DNA is TGTGCCAGCAGTTTAGACAGGGGGCCTGGAAACACCATATATTTT. Drawing the rest from reference TRBV28 and TRBJ1-3, the complete variable domain is DVKVTQSSRYLVKRTGEKVFLECVQDMDHENMFWYRQDPGLGLRLIYFSYDVKMKEKGDIPEGYSVSREKKERFSLILESASTNQTSMYLCASSLDRGPGNTIYFGEGSWLTVV.

The chain joins TRBV7-3 to TRBJ2-1; TRBD2 matches 9 bases. Per the germline V gene, CDR1 is SGHTA and CDR2 is FQGTGA. Germline trimming cut 2 bases from V and 9 bases from J; bases unmatched to any gene: 11. The CDR3 has 16 amino acids. Here the CDR3 reads CASSLSHAGGPGEQFF. The CDR3 DNA is TGTGCCAGCAGCTTATCCCATGCGGGAGGGCCCGGTGAGCAGTTCTTC.

The V call is TRBV3-1 (or the pseudogene TRBV3-2), the J call TRBJ2-1; 9 bases are shared with TRBD2. Germline CDR1 reads LGHDT; CDR2 reads YNNKEL (reference sequence). This CDR3 region has 15 residues. V was pared by 4 bases and J by 8 bases, with 9 bases of the junction left unmatched. Here the CDR3 reads CASSLWTSEGDEQFF. CDR3 DNA sequence: TGTGCCAGCAGCCTCTGGACTAGCGAAGGCGATGAGCAGTTCTTC.

The gene calls are TRBV4-2 and TRBJ2-7, with 7 nucleotides matching TRBD2. Germline loops: CDR1 LGHNA, CDR2 YNFKEQ. The CDR3 loop spans 16 amino acids. The V gene end was trimmed by 0 bases and the J gene end by 2 bases; junction bases not matched to a gene: 7. CDR3 sequence reads: CASSQDRGERPYEQYF. CDR3 nucleotides: TGTGCCAGCAGCCAAGATCGGGGGGAGAGACCCTACGAGCAGTACTTC.